This T cell receptor beta chain was observed in a study of regulatory T cells in long-lasting Graves disease. The time point here: newly diagnosed GD, antithyroid drugs for less than 3 months. Following extraction of RNA from PBMCs, that RNA was used to make the TCR library. Assembly of TCR beta libraries relied on iRepertoire HTBI primers together with Arm-PCR of CDR3 regions. The authors' processing: Identified segments across samples numbered some 62 TRBV and more than 12 TRBJ. TCRdb re-called the multiplex PCR reads through MiXCR, storing one row per CDR3 protein. TCRdb's processing, not the authors' own work, is the source of the V and J calls. The sample includes 500,000 or so distinct CDR3 sequences, 14% of them seen just once. This clonotype was counted a few times. Antigen: not known. Study-wide results and limits: Gene preferences differed: TRBV28, TRBJ1-2, TRBJ2-5 in persistent cases.

V was pared by 2 bases and J by 5 bases, with 16 bases between. This CDR3 is 15 amino acids long. The V gene's germline CDR1 is MDHEN and CDR2 SYDVKM. In addition, the sample was reused for a study of T cells in Graves' hyperthyroidism and ophthalmopathy. That paper notes: A lack of ophthalmopathy progression within 18 months defined stable Graves' hyperthyroidism.

The genes are TRBV28 and TRBJ2-7, with TRBD2 as a possible D gene (6 bases). Specimen: peripheral blood mononuclear cells (PBMCs), collected at new diagnosis, from a patient treated with antithyroid drugs. This receptor was identified in a woman aged 45-59 years with Graves disease. CDR3 loop: CASSLGSRVADEQYF. CDR3 coding DNA: TGTGCCAGCAGTTTAGGGTCGAGAGTAGCGGACGAGCAGTACTTC.